This T cell receptor beta chain appears in the sequencing data of a study of blood T cell repertoires in COVID-19 (dated by TCRdb to the early 2020s). In the study overall: Samples covering the acute and convalescent phases of COVID-19 were provided by collaborators in the United States, Italy and Spain. The material from the prospective study consisted of cDNA or gDNA derived from T cells, B-cell-depleted T cells, or PBMCs. The dataset comprised deeply sampled blood TCRbeta repertoires from subjects exposed to, actively infected with, or recovered from COVID-19. The repertoires were released in a freely available public database meant as a resource for research on the immune response to SARS-CoV-2. Samples came from the ongoing ImmuneRACE study (first 160 participants) plus 1,254 subjects from 6 global collaborators. Nearly every sample came with metadata listing a de-identified subject ID, COVID-19 status, age in years and sex. HLA class I and class II types, where available, came from metadata supplied by the sample provider rather than from assay-based typing. Study-wide conclusions, independent of this receptor: Clinical and demographic metadata were provided uncurated, with the amount varying by source and participant.

TCRbeta CDR3 regions were amplified from genomic DNA by means of the immunoSEQ Assay, a bias-controlled multiplex PCR. The authors' analysis ran thus. The number of nucleated cells in each sample was estimated from the amplification of reference gene primers within the assay. Sequence reads were collapsed and filtered to measure the absolute abundance of every unique TCRbeta CDR3 rearrangement. For each sample, productive Simpson clonality was calculated by taking the square root of Simpson's diversity index across productive rearrangements. In TCRdb, the immuneACCESS table is reduced to in-frame sequences with V and J assigned. These tables do not hold every clone; where another copy was compared, an unresolved V gene accounts for under half, and the others remain unexplained. Clonal size and the V and J genes are those of that table, whereas D and trimming came from the DNA. The sample table lists around 220,000 clones, 65% to 85% of them with a count of one. About 7% of the sample is held by the ten biggest clonotypes.

The germline V gene provides CDR1 SQVTM and CDR2 ANQGSEA. The CDR3 holds 12 amino acids from the cysteine to the phenylalanine. Just CDR3 DNA is preserved here, 36 bases in frame from base 1. The germline ends are 11 bases apart after V is trimmed by 4 bases and J by 5 bases. A remark on this clone: What this receptor recognizes is not known. It has no much larger one-base neighbor in the sample; base qualities were not kept.

Participants in the prospective study were enrolled through a virtual design, were aged 18 to 89 years, and lived in about two dozen United States geographic areas. Cohort assignment in the prospective study relied on participant-reported clinical history from a screening survey and a study questionnaire. For ImmuneRACE Cohort 3, a participant was defined as recovered based on two consecutive negative NP/OP PCR tests, clearance by a healthcare professional, or resolution of symptoms. In the prospective study, whole blood, serum and a nasopharyngeal or oropharyngeal swab were collected from each participant by mobile phlebotomists. Participants in the prospective study had the option to provide additional blood draws and questionnaires over an approximately 2-month period. Before DNA extraction, blood samples from the prospective study were shipped at room temperature or frozen.

The chain joins TRBV29-1 to TRBJ2-5; the D region possibly corresponds to TRBD2 (6 bases align). The sample was PBMCs or T cells enriched from blood (not recorded which). The TCR sequence derives from a woman aged 40 to 50 who had recovered from COVID-19. The DNA is TGCAGCGTTGGAGGGGCGGGGGAGACCCAGTACTTC. This encodes CSVGGAGETQYF.